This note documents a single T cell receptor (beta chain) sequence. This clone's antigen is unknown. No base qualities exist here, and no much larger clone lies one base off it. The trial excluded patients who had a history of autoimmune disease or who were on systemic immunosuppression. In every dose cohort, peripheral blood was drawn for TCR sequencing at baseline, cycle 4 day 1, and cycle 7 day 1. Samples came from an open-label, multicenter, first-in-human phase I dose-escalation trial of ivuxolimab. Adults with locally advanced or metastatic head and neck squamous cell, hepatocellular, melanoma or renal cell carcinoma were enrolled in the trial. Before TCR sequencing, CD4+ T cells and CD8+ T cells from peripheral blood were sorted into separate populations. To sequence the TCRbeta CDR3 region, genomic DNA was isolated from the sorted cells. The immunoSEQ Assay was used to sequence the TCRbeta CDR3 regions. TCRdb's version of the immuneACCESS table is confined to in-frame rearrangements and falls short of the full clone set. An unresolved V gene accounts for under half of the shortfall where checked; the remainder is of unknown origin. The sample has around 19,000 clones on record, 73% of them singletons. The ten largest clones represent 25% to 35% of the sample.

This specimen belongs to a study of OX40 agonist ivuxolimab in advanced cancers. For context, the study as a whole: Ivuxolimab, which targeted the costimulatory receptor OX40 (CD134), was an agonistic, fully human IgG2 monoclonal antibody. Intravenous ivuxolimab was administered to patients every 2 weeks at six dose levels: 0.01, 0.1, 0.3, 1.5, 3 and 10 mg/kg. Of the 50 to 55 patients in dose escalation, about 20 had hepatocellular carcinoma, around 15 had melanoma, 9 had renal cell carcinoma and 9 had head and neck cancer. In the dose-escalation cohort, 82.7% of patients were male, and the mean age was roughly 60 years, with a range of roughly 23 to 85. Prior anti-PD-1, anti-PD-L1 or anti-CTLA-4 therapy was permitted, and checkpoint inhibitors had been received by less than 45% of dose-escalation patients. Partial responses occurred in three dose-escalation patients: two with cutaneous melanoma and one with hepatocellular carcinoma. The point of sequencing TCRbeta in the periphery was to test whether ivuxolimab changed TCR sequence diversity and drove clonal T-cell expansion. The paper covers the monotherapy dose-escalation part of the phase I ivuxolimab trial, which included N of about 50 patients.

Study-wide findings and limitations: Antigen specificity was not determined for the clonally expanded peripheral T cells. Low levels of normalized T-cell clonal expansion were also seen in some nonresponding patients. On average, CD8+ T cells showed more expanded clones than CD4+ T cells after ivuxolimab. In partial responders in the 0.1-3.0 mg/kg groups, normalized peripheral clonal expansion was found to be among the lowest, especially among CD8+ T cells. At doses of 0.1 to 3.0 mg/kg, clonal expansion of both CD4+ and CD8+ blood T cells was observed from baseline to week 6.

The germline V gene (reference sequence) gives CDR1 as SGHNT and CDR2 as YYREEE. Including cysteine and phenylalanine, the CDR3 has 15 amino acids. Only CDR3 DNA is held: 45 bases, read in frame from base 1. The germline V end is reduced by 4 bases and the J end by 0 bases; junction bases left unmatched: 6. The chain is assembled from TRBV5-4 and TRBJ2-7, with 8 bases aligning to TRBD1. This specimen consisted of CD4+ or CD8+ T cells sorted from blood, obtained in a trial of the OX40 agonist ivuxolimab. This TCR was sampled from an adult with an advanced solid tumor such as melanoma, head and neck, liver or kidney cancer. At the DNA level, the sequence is TGTGCCAGCAGCGGACAGGGCCTCAGCTCCTACGAGCAGTACTTC. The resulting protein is CASSGQGLSSYEQYF.